This TCR beta chain comes out of a study of persistence of HIV-infected CD4 T cells. General study results and limits: Compared with CD3/CD28-stimulated cells, CMV- and Gag-responding cells showed lower TCRbeta richness. Antigen-responding cells were enriched for degenerate expanded CDR3beta sequences.

The libraries were made with immunoSEQ version 4 in survey mode. Genomic DNA was diluted to 10 ng/uL, up to 1 ug per sample. Produced via immunoSEQ multiplex PCR; TCRdb's table is partial and in-frame only. The sample consists of almost 20,000 clones, 75% to 85% of them appearing once. The stimulus was lysate of CMV-infected fibroblasts, around 10 ug/mL. Responding CD4+ T cells were sorted by upregulation of both CD40 ligand and CD69. Before stimulation, PBMCs underwent CD8+ T cell depletion. Of note for this clone: The antigen remains unidentified.

Germline lookup yields CDR1 ENHRY and CDR2 SYGVKD. CDR3 length: 15 amino acids. V lost 0 bases to trimming and J lost 4 bases, with 12 bases between them. The sequences come from CD4+ T cells sorted from PBMCs after approximately 20-hour stimulation, collected from a patient who received antiretroviral therapy. The sequence was collected from an adult man with HIV who was CMV-seropositive. V usage is TRBV10-3 and J usage is TRBJ2-5; TRBD2 might be the D (5 bases). The CDR3 coding sequence is TGTGCCATCAGTGAGTCAGGCGGGTTCCGAGAGACCCAGTACTTC. This gives the protein CAISESGGFRETQYF.